Below are 10 T cell receptor beta chains sequenced from a single sample in a study of beta chain features in type 1 diabetes. Study outcomes and limitations: Significant though moderate, a shortening of TCRB CDR3s appeared in all four CD4+ subsets of Type 1 diabetes patients.

Expressed TCRB transcripts were sequenced because the isolated RNA had all been reverse transcribed beforehand. Repertoires were generated with immunoSEQ multiplex PCR, while TCRdb's copy carries only in-frame clones and drops some. Seen here are over 650,000 clones, over 12% observed once, and the top ten hold approximately 0.043%. No antigen has been identified for these receptors. Source material: naive CD4+ T cells from blood. These receptors all stem from a man between 18 and 35 years old with type 1 diabetes.

This clone was observed a handful of times. The rearrangement links TRBV10-1 to TRBJ2-1; 10 bases align to TRBD1. The CDR3 totals 15 residues. Trimming took 6 bases from V and 0 from J; bases not matched to a gene: 2. Germline CDR1 is WNHNN and CDR2 is SYGVQD (reference sequence). The chain's CDR3 is CASRRDRGSYNEQFF. As DNA, the CDR3 is TGCGCCAGCAGACGGGACAGGGGCTCCTACAATGAGCAGTTCTTC.

CDR3 loop: CASSRGLAIEQFF. The DNA of the CDR3 is TGTGCCAGCAGTAGGGGACTAGCGATTGAGCAGTTCTTC. V and J are TRBV6-5 and TRBJ2-1; TRBD2 matches 10 bases. This CDR3 contains 13 residues. V trimming: 5 bases; J trimming: 9 bases; junction bases outside the gene matches: 4. From germline, CDR1 is MNHEY and CDR2 SVGAGI.

This clone was counted between two and nine times. The chain recombines TRBV9 with TRBJ2-5; 11 bases align to TRBD2. V lost 3 bases, J lost 5 bases, and 9 bases stayed unmatched. The CDR3 totals 16 residues. Germline CDR1 SGDLS, CDR2 YYNGEE. The CDR3 is CASSGIAGGPGETQYF. The DNA of the CDR3 is TGTGCCAGCAGCGGAATAGCGGGGGGGCCCGGTGAGACCCAGTACTTC. Full variable domain (rest looked up from reference TRBV9 and TRBJ2-5): DSGVTQTPKHLITATGQRVTLRCSPRSGDLSVYWYQQSLDQGLQFLIQYYNGEERAKGNILERFSAQQFPDLHSELNLSSLELGDSALYFCASSGIAGGPGETQYFGPGTRLLVL.

Only a few counts were recorded for this clone. The chain couples TRBV9 to TRBJ2-1; possibly TRBD1 for D (6 bases). In germline, CDR1 is SGDLS, CDR2 YYNGEE. Trimming took off 3 bases at V and 9 bases at J, with 13 bases between the two ends. The CDR3 is 13 amino acids. CDR3 DNA sequence: TGTGCCAGCAGCGCCCGGGGACAAAGTGAGCAGTTCTTC. Its protein is CASSARGQSEQFF.

This clone has a handful of counts. This rearrangement joins TRBV9 to TRBJ1-5, with a possible D match to TRBD1 (6 bases). The V gene's germline CDR1 is SGDLS and CDR2 YYNGEE. The length of the CDR3 is 15 residues. V lost 6 bases to trimming and J lost 3 bases, with 16 bases between them. The CDR3 region has the DNA TGTGCCAGCACCCTGGGGGCGCAACCCAATCAGCCCCAGCATTTT. It codes for CASTLGAQPNQPQHF. The variable domain in full, completed from reference TRBV9 and TRBJ1-5, reads DSGVTQTPKHLITATGQRVTLRCSPRSGDLSVYWYQQSLDQGLQFLIQYYNGEERAKGNILERFSAQQFPDLHSELNLSSLELGDSALYFCASTLGAQPNQPQHFGDGTRLSIL.

This clone was counted between two and nine times. This chain links TRBV30 with TRBJ1-3; TRBD1 matches at 9 bases. CDR3 length equals 14 residues. The V gene's germline CDR1 is GTSNPN and CDR2 SVGIG (reference sequence). After removal of 6 bases from V and 4 bases from J, the junction contained 7 bases not matched to a gene. CDR3 DNA: TGTGCCTGCCCCCGGGACAGGGACGGAAACACCATATATTTT. Encoded protein: CACPRDRDGNTIYF.

The sample holds a few counts of this clone. This chain joins TRBV29-1 and TRBJ2-2, with 8 nucleotides matching TRBD1. Germline V lookup: CDR1 SQVTM, CDR2 ANQGSEA. CDR3 length: 13 amino acids. The J segment lost 1 base and the V segment lost 7 bases, leaving 2 bases of the junction unmatched. The CDR3 protein is CSAGTGNTGELFF. CDR3 DNA sequence: TGCAGCGCTGGGACAGGGAACACCGGGGAGCTGTTTTTT.

This clone was detected a few times. At one end, the junction sequence differs from germline, possibly due to a read error. This chain joins TRBV7-7 and TRBJ2-7, with D possibly being TRBD2 (6 bases). There are 14 residues in the CDR3. Per germline, CDR1 SSHAT and CDR2 FNYEAQ (reference sequence). Here the CDR3 DNA reads TGTGCTAGCAGCCAACTGGGGGAGGCCCACGAGCAGTACTTC. Its translation: CASSQLGEAHEQYF.

Concerning this clone itself: Other DNA sequences within the sample encode an identical CDR3. The chain links TRBV30 to TRBJ1-1, with unresolved D. The CDR3 sequence is 12 residues long. From germline, CDR1 is GTSNPN and CDR2 SVGIG (reference sequence). V lost 3 bases, J lost 3 bases, and 8 bases lay in between. The CDR3, as DNA: TGTGCCTGGAGCCGCAGAGACACTGAAGCTTTCTTT. Protein: CAWSRRDTEAFF.

For the CDR3, the DNA is TGTGCCTGGAGTGTTGACCGCTCCACCGGGGCCACAATCCCGCGGGATCAGCCCCAGCATTTT. This codes for CAWSVDRSTGATIPRDQPQHF. This chain connects TRBV30 to TRBJ1-5; TRBD1 might be the D (5 bases). Germline V lookup: CDR1 GTSNPN, CDR2 SVGIG (reference sequence). There are 21 residues in the CDR3. V was shortened by 0 bases and J by 5 bases, with 32 bases between the two germline ends.